This passage covers 9 T cell receptor beta chains from one sample sequenced in a study of T cell changes during pregnancy in multiple sclerosis. TCRdb keeps only in-frame clones here, not all; method: immunoSEQ multiplex PCR. The sample shows 100,000 or so clones, approximately 95% of them seen only once. Sequenced material: peripheral blood, taken after pregnancy. The receptors derive from a female donor in good health, enrolled as a control in a pregnancy study.

The chain carries TRBV5-4 and TRBJ2-1, with a possible D match to TRBD1 (6 bases). Germline V CDR1 and CDR2: SGHNT, YYREEE (reference sequence). Trimming cost V 1 base and J 7 bases, with 15 bases left between them. This CDR3 is 15 amino acids long. The CDR3 loop reads CASSLPLGARNEQFF. The CDR3 nucleotides are TGTGCCAGCAGCTTGCCTTTGGGGGCCCGAAATGAGCAGTTCTTC.

The CDR3 DNA reads as TGTGCCAGCAGTTCCCGCCGGGGGTCCTACGAGCAGTACTTC. It encodes CASSSRRGSYEQYF. The chain has TRBV27 and TRBJ2-7; the D gene is possibly TRBD2 (6 bases). CDR3 length: 14 amino acids. Germline CDR1 MNHEY, CDR2 SMNVEV (reference sequence). The V and J ends lost 4 bases and 1 base respectively, with 11 bases between them.

The chain recombines TRBV6-5 with TRBJ2-7; possibly TRBD2 for D (6 bases). V lost 5 bases to trimming and J lost 8 bases, with 19 bases between them. Germline lookup yields CDR1 MNHEY and CDR2 SVGAGI. This CDR3 region has 14 residues. The CDR3: CASSTRGLLSQQYF. CDR3 nucleotides: TGTGCCAGCAGTACCCGGGGACTCCTTTCCCAGCAGTACTTC.

This chain links TRBV18 with TRBJ1-5; tentative D call: TRBD1 (5 bases). The CDR3 loop spans 13 amino acids. Germline CDR1 is KGHSH and CDR2 is LQKENI. The germline V and J ends were trimmed by 6 bases and 6 bases, with 12 bases remaining between them. The CDR3 DNA reads as TGTGCCAGCTCTCTTGACAGTGGTCAGCCCCAGCATTTT. Translation gives CASSLDSGQPQHF.

V and J are TRBV28 and TRBJ1-1; no clear D. The CDR3 is 11 residues long. Per germline, CDR1 MDHEN and CDR2 SYDVKM. As DNA, the CDR3 is TGTGAAGTCACTTTCGGCACTGAAGCTTTCTTT. It codes for CEVTFGTEAFF.

The chain links TRBV27 to TRBJ2-1; the D gene is possibly TRBD2 (6 bases). The CDR3 runs to 14 residues. V was cut by 5 bases and J by 9 bases, with 17 bases left in between. The germline V gene has CDR1 MNHEY and CDR2 SMNVEV (reference sequence). This CDR3 reads CASSPGSPGAEQFF. The CDR3 nucleotides read TGTGCCAGCAGTCCCGGGAGCCCCGGGGCTGAGCAGTTCTTC.

The V call is TRBV7-2, the J call TRBJ2-2; D perhaps matches TRBD1 (5 bases). Trimming shortened V by 5 bases and J by 7 bases, and 23 bases separated the two germline ends. The CDR3 runs to 17 residues. The germline V gene encodes CDR1 SGHTA and CDR2 FQGNSA. As DNA, the CDR3 is TGTGCCAGCAGCCCACTCCCTAGGGCCAGGGCGGTCGGGGAGCTGTTTTTT. Its protein product is CASSPLPRARAVGELFF.

The chain has TRBV7-9 and TRBJ2-3, with 9 positions matching TRBD2. The CDR3 is 15 amino acids. V lost 5 bases, J lost 6 bases, and 9 bases stayed unmatched. Germline-derived CDR1 and CDR2 are SEHNR and FQNEAQ (reference sequence). CDR3 in DNA: TGTGCCAGCAGCCCTAGGAGAGGACTAGCGGATACGCAGTATTTT. Protein product: CASSPRRGLADTQYF.

V usage is TRBV2 and J usage is TRBJ2-5, with TRBD1 as a possible D gene (5 bases). Between the trimmed V and J ends, which lost 7 bases and 7 bases, there was a span of 19 bases. This CDR3 comprises 14 residues. The germline V gene has CDR1 SNHLY and CDR2 FYNNEI. Here the CDR3 DNA reads TGTGCCAGCACTGGGGCCACAGGTCGTGGGACCCAGTACTTC. Translating gives CASTGATGRGTQYF.